This T cell receptor beta chain came from a study of blood T cell repertoires in COVID-19. Study-level background: PBMCs, B-cell-depleted T cells, or T cells were the source of the cDNA or gDNA that made up the material.

The CDR3 is made up of 12 amino acids. Germline V gene sequence: CDR1 SGHAT, CDR2 FQNNGV. Trimming cost V 5 bases and J 4 bases, with 5 bases left between them. TCRdb keeps only in-frame clones here, not all; method: immunoSEQ multiplex PCR. The sample lists roughly 140,000 clones, about 82% occurring once. The chain has TRBV11-2 and TRBJ1-4; D remains ambiguous. The receptor's source is a woman in her thirties or forties who had recovered from COVID-19. The sample was PBMCs or T cells enriched from blood (not recorded which). CDR3 amino acids: CASSPRNEKLFF. The CDR3 DNA reads TGTGCCAGCAGCCCGCGTAATGAAAAACTGTTTTTT. Complete variable domain (other parts from reference TRBV11-2 and TRBJ1-4): EAGVAQSPRYKIIEKRQSVAFWCNPISGHATLYWYQQILGQGPKLLIQFQNNGVVDDSQLPKDRFSAERLKGVDSTLKIQPAKLEDSAVYLCASSPRNEKLFFGSGTQLSVL.